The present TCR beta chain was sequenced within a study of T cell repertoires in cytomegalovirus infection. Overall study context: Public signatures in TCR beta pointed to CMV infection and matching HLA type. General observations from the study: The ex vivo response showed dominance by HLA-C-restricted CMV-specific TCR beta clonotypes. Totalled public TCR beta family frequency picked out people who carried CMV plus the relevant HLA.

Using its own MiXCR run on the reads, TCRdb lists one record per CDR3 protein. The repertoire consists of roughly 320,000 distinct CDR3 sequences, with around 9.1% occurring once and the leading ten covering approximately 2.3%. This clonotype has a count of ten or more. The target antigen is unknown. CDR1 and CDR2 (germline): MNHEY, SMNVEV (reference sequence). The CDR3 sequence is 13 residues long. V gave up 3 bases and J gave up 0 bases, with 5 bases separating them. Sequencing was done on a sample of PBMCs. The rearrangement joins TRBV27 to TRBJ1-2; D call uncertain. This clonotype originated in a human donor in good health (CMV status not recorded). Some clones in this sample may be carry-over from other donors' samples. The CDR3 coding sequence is TGTGCCAGCAGTTTTACACCTAACTATGGCTACACCTTC. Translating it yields CASSFTPNYGYTF.